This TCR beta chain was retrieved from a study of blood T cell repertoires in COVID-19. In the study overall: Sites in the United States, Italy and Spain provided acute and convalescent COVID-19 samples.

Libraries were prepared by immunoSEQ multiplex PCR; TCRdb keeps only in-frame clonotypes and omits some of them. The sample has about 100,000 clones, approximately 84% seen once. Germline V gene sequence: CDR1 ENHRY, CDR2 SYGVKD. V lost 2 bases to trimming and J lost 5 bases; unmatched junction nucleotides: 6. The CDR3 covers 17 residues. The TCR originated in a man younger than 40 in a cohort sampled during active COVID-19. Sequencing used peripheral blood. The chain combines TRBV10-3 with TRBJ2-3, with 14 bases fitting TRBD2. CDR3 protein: CAISEGLAGGRGDTQYF. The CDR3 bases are TGTGCCATCAGTGAGGGACTAGCGGGGGGCCGCGGAGATACGCAGTATTTT.